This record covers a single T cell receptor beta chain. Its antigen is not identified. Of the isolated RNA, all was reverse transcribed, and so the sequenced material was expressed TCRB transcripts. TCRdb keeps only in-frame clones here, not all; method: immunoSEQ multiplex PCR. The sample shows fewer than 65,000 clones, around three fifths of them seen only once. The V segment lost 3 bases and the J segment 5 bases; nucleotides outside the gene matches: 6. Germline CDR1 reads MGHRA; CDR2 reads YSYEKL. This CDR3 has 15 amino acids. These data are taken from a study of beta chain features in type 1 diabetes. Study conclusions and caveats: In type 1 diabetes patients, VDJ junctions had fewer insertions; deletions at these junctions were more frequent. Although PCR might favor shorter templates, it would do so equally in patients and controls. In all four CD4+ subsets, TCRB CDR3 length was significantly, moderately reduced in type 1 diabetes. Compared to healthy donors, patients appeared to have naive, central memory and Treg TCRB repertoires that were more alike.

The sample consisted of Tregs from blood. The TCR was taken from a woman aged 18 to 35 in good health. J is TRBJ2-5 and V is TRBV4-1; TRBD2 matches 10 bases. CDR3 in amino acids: CASSQGAGGRETQYF. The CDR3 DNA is TGCGCCAGCAGCCAGGGAGCGGGAGGGCGGGAGACCCAGTACTTC.